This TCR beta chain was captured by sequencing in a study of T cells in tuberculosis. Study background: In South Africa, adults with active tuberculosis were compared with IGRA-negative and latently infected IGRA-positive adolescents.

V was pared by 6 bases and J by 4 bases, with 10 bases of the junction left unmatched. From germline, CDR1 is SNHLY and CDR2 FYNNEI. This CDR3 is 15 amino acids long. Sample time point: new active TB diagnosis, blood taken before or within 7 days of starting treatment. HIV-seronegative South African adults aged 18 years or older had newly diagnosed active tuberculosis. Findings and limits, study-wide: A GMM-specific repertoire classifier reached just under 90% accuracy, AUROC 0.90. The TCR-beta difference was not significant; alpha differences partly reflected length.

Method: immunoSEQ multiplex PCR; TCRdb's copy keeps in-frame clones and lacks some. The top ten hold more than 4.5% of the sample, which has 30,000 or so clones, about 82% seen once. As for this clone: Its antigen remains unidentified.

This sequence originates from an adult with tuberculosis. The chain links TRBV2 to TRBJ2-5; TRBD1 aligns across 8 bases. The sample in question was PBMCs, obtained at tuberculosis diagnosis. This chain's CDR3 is CASRRDRGGSETQYF. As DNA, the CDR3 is TGTGCCAGCAGGCGCGACAGGGGAGGTTCAGAGACCCAGTACTTC.